Below, one T cell receptor beta chain is given with its context. This clone was seen a handful of times. What this receptor recognizes is not known. No base qualities exist here, and no much larger clone lies one base off it. The data were taken from a study of blood T cell dynamics during melanoma immunotherapy (dated by TCRdb to 2020 to 2022). Study-level background: The patients had metastatic melanoma and were given first-line pembrolizumab or nivolumab plus ipilimumab as standard of care in the United Kingdom. To find early correlates of response, the study profiled the peripheral T cell receptor repertoires of patients with metastatic melanoma both before and after one cycle of checkpoint inhibitor therapy. A training cohort was formed from consecutive patients, and a further independent group of patients from the same centre was pooled into an external validation set. Study-wide conclusions, independent of this receptor: Unlike progressors, patients who went on to achieve disease control showed a bifurcated reorganization of the PBMC repertoire at W3, with either increased clonality or increased diversity. Whether the T cell clones behind the repertoire changes were melanoma-specific or instead reflected general immune activation was something the study could not determine. The relatively small sample size was acknowledged as potentially limiting generalization of the results.

From the cysteine up to the phenylalanine, the CDR3 has a length of 14 residues. Only the CDR3 DNA stays, 42 bases, in frame from base 1. The V end loses 0 bases and the J end loses 6 bases, and a stretch of 9 bases separates them. CDR1 and CDR2 (SGHTA, FQGNSA) derive from the germline V gene. The time point label for this specimen denotes: week 3, after first cycle of checkpoint inhibitor. Blood was sampled before treatment (T0) and at week 3 (W3), after the first cycle of checkpoint blockade. Except for a couple of patients with rapid clinical progression, response was assessed 12 weeks after the first infusion by RECIST 1.1; disease control meant complete response, partial response or stable disease. Patients with prior systemic cancer treatment, concomitant immunosuppressant therapy or synchronous other active malignancies were excluded. To track both circulating cells and T cell turnover, TCR beta was sequenced from bulk PBMC as well as from plasma cell-free DNA. Lymphoprep and SepMate tubes were used to isolate PBMC from blood, and red cell lysis was then performed. DNA from PBMC and sorted T cell subsets was extracted with QIAamp DNA Blood Mini kits.

Every bulk PBMC sample was loaded with the same fixed amount of about 380 ng of DNA. TCR beta CDR3 sequences were amplified from genomic DNA with the immunoSEQ TCRb Assay kit following manufacturer instructions. The KAPA Library Quantification Kit for Illumina platforms was used to quantify pooled libraries by qPCR. Sequencing of the pooled libraries was done on an Illumina NextSeq 500, with clustering at about 0.55-1.2 pM. Per the source publication's procedure: The TCR data were analyzed using immunoSEQ ANALYZER and the R LymphoSeq package. A rearrangement efficiency score was calculated as productive divided by the sum of productive and non-productive CDR3 sequences. Clonality was measured with the Gini coefficient and diversity with the Renyi index at alpha=1, and both measures were compared pairwise between timepoints within each patient. In LymphoSeq, clonal relatedness was computed with an edit distance of 3 and repertoire similarity was computed with the Bhattacharyya coefficient. To classify response, a linear discriminant analysis based on week-3 changes in clonality and diversity was built using the R MASS and caret packages. TCRdb's version of the immuneACCESS table is confined to in-frame rearrangements and falls short of the full clone set. An unresolved V gene accounts for under half of the shortfall where checked; the remainder is of unknown origin. Clonal size and the V and J genes are those of that table, whereas D and trimming came from the DNA. The sample table holds about 7,000 clones, of which about 80% were seen once. The ten largest clones add up to approximately 14% of the sample.

Sequencing used blood, obtained from a patient treated with checkpoint blockade. Recombination linked TRBV7-2 to TRBJ2-1, and the D gene may be TRBD2, 7 bases matching. This clonotype was obtained from a human donor with melanoma. The CDR3 in this case is CASSLAAGANEQFF. The base sequence is TGTGCCAGCAGCTTAGCGGCGGGGGCCAATGAGCAGTTCTTC.